The clone carrying this T cell receptor (beta chain) has ten or more counts. Its specificity is not known. There are 15 residues in the CDR3. V was shortened by 0 bases and J by 2 bases, with 10 bases between the two germline ends. Per germline, CDR1 SGHTA and CDR2 FQGNSA. The data were obtained in a study of breast tumors, draining lymph nodes, adjacent tissues. Via MiXCR, TCRdb re-called the multiplex PCR reads, giving one row per CDR3 protein. The sample lists over 60,000 distinct CDR3 sequences, less than 60% occurring once. Overall study results and limits: Data fit most tumor T cells coming from lymph node, expanding in tumor.

This receptor was taken from a female donor with breast cancer. Some clones in this sample may be carry-over from other donors' samples. The sequenced material came from breast tumor tissue. The chain uses TRBV7-2 and TRBJ2-5; TRBD1 is a possible D gene (5 bases). The CDR3 sequence is CASSLAGQAQETQYF. The CDR3 coding sequence is TGTGCCAGCAGCTTAGCGGGGCAGGCGCAAGAGACCCAGTACTTC.